The sequence of this T cell receptor (beta chain) was determined in a study of T cell responses to AZD1222 COVID-19 vaccine (dated by TCRdb to about 2021). About the full investigation: AZD1222 recipients with second doses at about 4 weeks or about 12 weeks were pooled, because spike-specific TCR depth and breadth did not differ between schedules. A total of approximately 240 trial participants underwent TCR sequencing, of whom 207 received two doses of AZD1222 and about 25 received two doses of the MenACWY control vaccine. Trial participants were enrolled into age subgroups of 18-55, 56-69 and 70-plus years, which contained approximately 150, 30 and 60 TCR-sequenced participants, respectively. Study-wide conclusions, independent of this receptor: Conclusions about previously exposed vaccinees are limited, since just five or six AZD1222 recipients were seropositive for SARS-CoV-2 at baseline. Because no day 14 peak-response samples were available, the repertoires could be characterized only after the peak T cell response. A significant rise in spike-specific TCR breadth and depth was observed after two AZD1222 doses relative to day 0 and relative to MenACWY recipients. CD4 TCRs associated with the vaccine covered the entire spike protein, and the dominant responses were in regions 160-218 and 743-854. Reportedly, close to half of the unique spike-specific TCRs recognized epitopes lying outside the regions that are mutated in the B.1.351 and B.1.1.7 variants. Participants were mostly white British and included more females than males, and it was suggested by the authors that clonal diversity may have been underestimated. In the small 56-69-year group, the increase in depth fell short of significance, most likely because of low power.

Taken from the germline V gene (reference sequence), the CDR1 and CDR2 loops are DFQATT and SNEGSKA. Including the terminal cysteine and phenylalanine, the CDR3 comprises 16 residues. The DNA shown is the 48-base CDR3, in frame from base 1. The junction shows trimming of 3 bases on V and 1 base on J, and the gene matches do not reach 4 bases of it. The CDR3 regions of human TCRbeta chains were analyzed by immunosequencing. The authors processed their data as follows. TCRs in the repertoires were compared against a reference library of SARS-CoV-2-specific TCRs that had been generated with the MIRA antigen-specificity platform. Breadth was defined as the fraction of unique TCRs that were SARS-CoV-2-associated, and depth was defined as the fraction of total T cells that were SARS-CoV-2-associated. Using the MIRA data, every spike-specific TCR was mapped to the spike region that the TCR reacted to and assigned to either a CD4 or a CD8 class. Log10-transformed breadth and depth values were compared by one-way ANOVA with Sidak's multiple comparisons tests. TCRdb re-hosts the immuneACCESS table, in-frame sequences only. Its copies lack some clones; in the studies checked, an unresolved V gene accounts for under half of them, and the cause for the rest is not known. V and J calls and clone size are given by that table; D and trimming were obtained from the DNA. This sample comprises about 150,000 clones, 90% to 95% of them detected only once. Together, the top ten hold over 1.1% of the sample.

The time point label, read with the paper, signifies: baseline before first vaccination. Samples from vaccinated people were obtained from the UK trials COV001 and COV002, which included a single-blind randomized controlled phase 2/3 trial of AZD1222 (ChAdOx1 nCoV-19) in healthy adults. For TCRbeta chain sequencing, PBMC samples were collected from trial participants at day 0 and at day 28 after the second dose. This clone was recorded once. Its antigen specificity is not known. No base-level quality is on record; no much larger clone is a single base apart. This clonotype was sampled from an adult in good health. The V gene is TRBV20-1 and the J gene is TRBJ2-5; 14 bases in the junction line up with TRBD2. This material consisted of peripheral blood, taken on day 0 of AZD1222 vaccination. CDR3 sequence: CSASPGLAGGQETQYF. The base sequence is TGCAGTGCTAGTCCCGGACTAGCGGGGGGCCAAGAGACCCAGTACTTC.